These 15 T cell receptor beta chains were all obtained from the same sample, sequenced in a study of shared clonotypes between healthy human individuals. Clones were read by immunoSEQ multiplex PCR, and TCRdb kept only the in-frame ones, dropping some. The repertoire holds 2.5 million or so clones, with approximately 94% as singletons. The sample consisted of naive CD4+ T cells sorted from blood. The sample's subset: CD45RA+ positively selected. These receptors all stem from a young man in good health.

The chain carries TRBV7-2 and TRBJ2-5; D perhaps matches TRBD2 (5 bases). Trimming cost V 5 bases and J 3 bases, with 16 bases left between them. Germline lookup yields CDR1 SGHTA and CDR2 FQGNSA. CDR3 size: 15 residues. CDR3 sequence reads: CASSLTGTTKETQYF. DNA for the CDR3: TGTGCCAGCAGCCTAACGGGAACAACGAAAGAGACCCAGTACTTC. The variable domain in full, completed from reference TRBV7-2 and TRBJ2-5, reads GAGVSQSPSNKVTEKGKDVELRCDPISGHTALYWYRQSLGQGLEFLIYFQGNSAPDKSGLPSDRFSAERTGGSVSTLTIQRTQQEDSAVYLCASSLTGTTKETQYFGPGTRLLVL.

The genes are TRBV30 and TRBJ1-2; no clear D gene. The CDR3 totals 14 residues. Germline-derived CDR1 and CDR2 are GTSNPN and SVGIG (reference sequence). The V gene lost 1 base and the J gene lost 2 bases, with 11 bases spanning the gap. The DNA of the CDR3 is TGTGCCTGGAGTGCCCGGATATCCAACTATGGCTACACCTTC. Protein product: CAWSARISNYGYTF.

The V call is TRBV5-1, the J call TRBJ2-7; 9 nucleotides agree with TRBD2. The CDR3 length is 14 residues. The germline V gene encodes CDR1 SGHRS and CDR2 YFSETQ. Trimming at V came to 5 bases and at J to 7 bases, leaving 10 bases not matched to a gene. The CDR3 loop reads CASSSGGNRREQYF. CDR3 DNA sequence: TGCGCCAGCAGTAGCGGGGGAAATAGAAGGGAGCAGTACTTC.

The chain is built from TRBV9 and TRBJ2-2; TRBD2 aligns across 8 bases. CDR1 is SGDLS, CDR2 YYNGEE, per germline. Trimming cost V 3 bases and J 5 bases; bases outside gene matches: 12. The length of the CDR3 is 17 residues. DNA of the CDR3: TGTGCCAGCAGCGAAGAGCGGGGACTAGGGGTAACCGGGGAGCTGTTTTTT. This gives the protein CASSEERGLGVTGELFF.

V is TRBV7-6 and J is TRBJ1-1; D is uncertain. The V end lost 5 bases, the J end lost 5 bases, and 12 bases lay between the germline ends. Germline V lookup: CDR1 SGHVS, CDR2 FNYEAQ. The length of the CDR3 is 13 residues. This chain's CDR3 is CASSPTKGTEAFF. The DNA for the CDR3 is TGTGCCAGCAGCCCGACGAAAGGGACTGAAGCTTTCTTT.

J is TRBJ1-3 and V is TRBV11-3; 8 bases are a match to TRBD1. Germline CDR1 reads SGHNT; CDR2 reads YENEEA. Trimming cost V 4 bases and J 2 bases; bases outside gene matches: 1. This CDR3 is built from 14 residues. The CDR3 is CASSSGQAGNTIYF. CDR3 nucleotides: TGTGCCAGCAGCTCGGGACAGGCTGGAAACACCATATATTTT.

The V gene is TRBV6-6, the J gene TRBJ1-6; unclear D gene. The germline V and J ends were trimmed by 6 bases and 7 bases, with 13 bases remaining between them. The CDR3 spans 14 residues. The germline CDR1 and CDR2 sequences are MNHNY and SVGAGI (reference sequence). CDR3 DNA sequence: TGTGCCAGCAGCCCCCCGCCGGAGAATTCACCCCTCCACTTT. Its protein product is CASSPPPENSPLHF.

This sequence joins TRBV7-9 and TRBJ1-2; D perhaps matches TRBD1 (6 bases). The germline CDR1 and CDR2 sequences are SEHNR and FQNEAQ (reference sequence). Trimming took 5 bases from V and 8 from J, leaving 15 bases between them. The CDR3 spans 13 residues. CDR3 sequence (DNA): TGTGCCAGCAGCCCGGACAGCCAGAAGGGCTACACCTTC. This gives the protein CASSPDSQKGYTF.

The chain couples TRBV10-3 to TRBJ2-2; D is possibly TRBD1 (5 bases). The CDR3 runs 14 residues. Germline V gene data show CDR1 as ENHRY and CDR2 as SYGVKD. Deletions cut 3 bases from V and 7 bases from J, with 12 bases between. CDR3 DNA sequence: TGTGCCATCAGTGAAGGGGTCCCCGGCGGGGAGCTGTTTTTT. As protein: CAISEGVPGGELFF.

This clone was seen a single time. This chain connects TRBV29-1 to TRBJ2-1; D is uncertain. Germline V lookup: CDR1 SQVTM, CDR2 ANQGSEA. V was pared by 0 bases and J by 13 bases, with 19 bases between. There are 14 residues in the CDR3. CDR3 protein: CSVEDYGVVTAQFF. The CDR3, as DNA: TGCAGCGTTGAAGATTATGGAGTCGTCACCGCACAGTTCTTC.

A word on this clone: The junction shows a germline mismatch at one end, possibly a read error. The chain joins TRBV7-7 to TRBJ2-2; D gene unclear. The CDR3 is made up of 14 amino acids. Germline CDR1 and CDR2: SSHAT and FNYEAQ (reference sequence). The CDR3 DNA is TGTGCTAGCAGGTTGGACGTGAACACCGGGGAGCTGTTTTTT. Protein product: CASRLDVNTGELFF.

This clone showed up just once. The chain couples TRBV7-2 to TRBJ1-2, with D uncertain. The germline V gene has CDR1 SGHTA and CDR2 FQGNSA. V was pared by 2 bases and J by 3 bases, with 7 bases between. There are 13 residues in the CDR3. The CDR3 loop reads CASSLNKDYGYTF. CDR3 in DNA: TGTGCCAGCAGCTTAAACAAGGACTATGGCTACACCTTC.

The chain has TRBV9 and TRBJ2-5; TRBD2 matches 10 bases. Germline trimming cut 0 bases from V and 3 bases from J; bases unmatched to any gene: 11. Germline V gives CDR1 SGDLS, CDR2 YYNGEE. The CDR3 is 18 residues long. CDR3 sequence reads: CASSVATWVSGREETQYF. The CDR3 region has the DNA TGTGCCAGCAGCGTAGCTACCTGGGTGAGCGGGAGGGAAGAGACCCAGTACTTC.

This clone has a single count. V and J are TRBV30 and TRBJ2-1, with a weak D call TRBD2 (6 bases). Germline V gives CDR1 GTSNPN, CDR2 SVGIG (reference sequence). The CDR3 runs 15 residues. With 0 bases removed from V and 5 bases from J, the gap between germline ends came to 14 bases. CDR3 loop: CAWSVRRATDNEQFF. The CDR3 region has the DNA TGTGCCTGGAGTGTACGGAGGGCCACAGACAATGAGCAGTTCTTC.

The chain uses TRBV9 and TRBJ2-5; 9 nucleotides line up with TRBD2. This CDR3 spans 18 amino acids. V lost 1 base, J lost 2 bases, and 12 bases stayed unmatched. Germline V CDR1 and CDR2: SGDLS, YYNGEE. CDR3 in DNA: TGTGCCAGCAGCGTAACCTTTGTTGGGCTAGCGGGGCAAGAGACCCAGTACTTC. Its translation is CASSVTFVGLAGQETQYF. Filled out from reference TRBV9 and TRBJ2-5, the complete variable domain reads DSGVTQTPKHLITATGQRVTLRCSPRSGDLSVYWYQQSLDQGLQFLIQYYNGEERAKGNILERFSAQQFPDLHSELNLSSLELGDSALYFCASSVTFVGLAGQETQYFGPGTRLLVL.